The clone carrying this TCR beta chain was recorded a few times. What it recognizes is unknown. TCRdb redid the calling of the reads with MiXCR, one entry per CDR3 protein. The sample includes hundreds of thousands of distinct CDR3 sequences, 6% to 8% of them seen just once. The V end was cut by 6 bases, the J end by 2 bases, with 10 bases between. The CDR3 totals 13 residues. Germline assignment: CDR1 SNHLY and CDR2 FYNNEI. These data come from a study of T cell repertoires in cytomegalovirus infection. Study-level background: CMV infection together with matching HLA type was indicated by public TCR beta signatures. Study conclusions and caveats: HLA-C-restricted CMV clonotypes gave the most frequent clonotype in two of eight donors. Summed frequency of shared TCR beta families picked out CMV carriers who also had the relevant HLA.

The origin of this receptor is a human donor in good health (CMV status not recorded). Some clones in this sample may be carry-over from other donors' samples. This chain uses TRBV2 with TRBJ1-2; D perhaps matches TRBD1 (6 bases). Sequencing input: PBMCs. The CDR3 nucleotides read TGTGCCAGCAGAACAGGGTCAAACTATGGCTACACCTTC. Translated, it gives CASRTGSNYGYTF.